The clone carrying this T cell receptor beta chain was recorded only once. This entry belongs to a study of blood T cell repertoires in COVID-19. Study at large: Specimens from acute and convalescent COVID-19 originated in the United States, Italy and Spain.

Trimming shortened V by 3 bases and J by 7 bases, and 13 bases separated the two germline ends. The CDR3 has 15 amino acids. Germline CDR1 is PRHDT and CDR2 is FYEKMQ (reference sequence). Per the original methods: The authors estimated nucleated cell counts from reference gene primer amplification. TCRdb's table, derived via immunoSEQ multiplex PCR, lists solely in-frame clones and lacks some. Clone size and V and J calls were adopted from that table, with D and trimming inferred from the DNA. The sample includes under 300,000 clones, around 88% of them seen just once. The sequencing input was peripheral blood. This TCR was sampled from an older man with acute or convalescent COVID-19. The chain employs TRBV13 and TRBJ1-6, with D perhaps matching TRBD1 (6 bases). CDR3 sequence (DNA): TGTGCCAGCAGCTTTGGGGGGGCTGGCAATTCACCCCTCCACTTT. Translation gives CASSFGGAGNSPLHF.